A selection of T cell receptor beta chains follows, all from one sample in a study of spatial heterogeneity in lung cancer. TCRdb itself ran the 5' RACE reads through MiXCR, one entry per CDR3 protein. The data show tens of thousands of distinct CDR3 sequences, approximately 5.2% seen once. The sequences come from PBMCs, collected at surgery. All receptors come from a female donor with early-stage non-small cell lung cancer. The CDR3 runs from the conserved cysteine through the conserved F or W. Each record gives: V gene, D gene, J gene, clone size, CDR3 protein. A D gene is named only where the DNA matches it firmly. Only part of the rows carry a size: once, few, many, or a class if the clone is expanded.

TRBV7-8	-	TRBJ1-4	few	CASSLNLDEKLFF
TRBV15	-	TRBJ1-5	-	CATSRGQEGDQPQHF
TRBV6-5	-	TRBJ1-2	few	CATLSGGRNYGYTF
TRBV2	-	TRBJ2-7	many	CASSVKVEQYF
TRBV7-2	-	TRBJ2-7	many	CASSLAGSYEQYF
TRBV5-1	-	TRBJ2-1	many	CASSSQPAYNEQFF
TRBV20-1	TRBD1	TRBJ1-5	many	CSARATGARGQPQHF
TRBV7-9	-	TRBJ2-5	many	CASSTYRVQETQYF
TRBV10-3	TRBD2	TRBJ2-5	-	CAISVRAPTSGGETQYF
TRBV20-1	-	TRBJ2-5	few	CSASSGPAPQETQYF
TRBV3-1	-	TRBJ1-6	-	CASSNNSPLHF
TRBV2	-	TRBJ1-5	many	CASSETARGQPQHF
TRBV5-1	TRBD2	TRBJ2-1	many	CASSLLTSGSNEQFF
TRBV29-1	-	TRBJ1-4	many	CSVEVGLRNEKLFF
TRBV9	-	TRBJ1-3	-	CASSVDPSSSGNTIYF
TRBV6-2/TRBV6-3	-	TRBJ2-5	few	CASSSLGIRARETQYF
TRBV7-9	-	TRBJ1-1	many	CASTRYKNTEAFF
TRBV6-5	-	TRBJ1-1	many	CASSYTGQNTEAFF
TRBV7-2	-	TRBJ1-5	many	CASSERWSTQHF
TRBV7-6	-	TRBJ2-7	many	CASSLGGWADVAYEQYF
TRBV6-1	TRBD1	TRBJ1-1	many	CASSKTGETEAFF
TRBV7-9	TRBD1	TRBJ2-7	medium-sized	CASSSRDRGDYEQYF
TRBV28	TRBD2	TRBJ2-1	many	CASSLFGGGTENEQFF
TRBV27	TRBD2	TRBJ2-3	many	CASSSSGGGLTQYF
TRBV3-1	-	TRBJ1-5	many	CASSQAGIGGMPQHF
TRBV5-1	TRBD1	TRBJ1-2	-	CASSFGQGIYGYTF
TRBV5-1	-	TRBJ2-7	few	CASSPNLDEQYF
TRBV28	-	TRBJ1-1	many	CATAGPLNTEAFF
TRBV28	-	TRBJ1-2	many	CASSLAPSGYTF
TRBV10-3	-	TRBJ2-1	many	CAISATYNEQFF
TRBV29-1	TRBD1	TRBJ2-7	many	CSAQLTGDEQYF
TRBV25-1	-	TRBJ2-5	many	CASSEYIGQQETQYF
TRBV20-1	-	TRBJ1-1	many	CSARDPKGGQGAFF
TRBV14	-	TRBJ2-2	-	CASSQDNRNTGELFF
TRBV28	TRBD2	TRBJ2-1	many	CASSFGASGGADEQFF
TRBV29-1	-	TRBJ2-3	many	CSVVPGLTDTQYF
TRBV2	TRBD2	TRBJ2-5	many	CASSPGLTETQYF
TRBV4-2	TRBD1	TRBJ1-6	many	CASSLPGQNSPLHF
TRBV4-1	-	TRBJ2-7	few	CASSLWPLPAYEQYF
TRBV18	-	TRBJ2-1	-	CASSPPGANEQFF
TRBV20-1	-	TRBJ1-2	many	CSASPPNYGYTF
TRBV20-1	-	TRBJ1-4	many	CSARSTIRNEKLFF
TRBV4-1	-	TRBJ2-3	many	CASSLLGSGDTQYF
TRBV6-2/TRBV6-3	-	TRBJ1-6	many	CASSYLLGRHAYNSPLHF
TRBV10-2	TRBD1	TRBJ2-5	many	CASSPGGRETQYF
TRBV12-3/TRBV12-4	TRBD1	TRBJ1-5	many	CASTGAGGRPQHF
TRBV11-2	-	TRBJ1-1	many	CASSYPGGAWVTEAFF
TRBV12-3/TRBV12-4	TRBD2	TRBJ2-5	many	CASSLKRGGLETQYF
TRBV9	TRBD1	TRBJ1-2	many	CASSVSLIRQGHGYTF
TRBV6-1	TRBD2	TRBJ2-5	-	CASSPTSGGAPETQYF
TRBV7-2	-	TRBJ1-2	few	CASSQPAGRYGYTF
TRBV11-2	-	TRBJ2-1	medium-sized	CASSGIMGRFNEQFF
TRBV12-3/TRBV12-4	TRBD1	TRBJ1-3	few	CASSPGGTVGNTIYF
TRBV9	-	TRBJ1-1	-	CASSVKGNTEAFF
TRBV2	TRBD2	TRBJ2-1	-	CASKDGGKSNEQFF
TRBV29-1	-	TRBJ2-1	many	CSNRDGDYNEQFF
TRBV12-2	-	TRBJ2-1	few	CASRLPTSGDHPESSYNEQFF
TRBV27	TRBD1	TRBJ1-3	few	CASSGQGRNTIYF
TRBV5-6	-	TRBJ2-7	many	CASSSEPGEQYF
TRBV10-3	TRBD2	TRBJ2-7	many	CAIRNNLGGNIYEQYF